This T cell receptor (beta chain) was documented in a study of blood T cells in healthy people across ages. This CDR3 has 13 amino acids. Germline CDR1 reads SEHNR; CDR2 reads FQNEAQ (reference sequence). Deletions cut 5 bases from V and 3 bases from J, with 10 bases between. Sample-barcoded 5' priming and a J-beta primer mix drove a second PCR of 7 to 11 cycles. MiXCR, applied by TCRdb to the 5' RACE reads, yields one record per CDR3 protein. The sample contains 660,000 or so distinct CDR3 sequences, about 53% of which appear only once. Material for sequencing was blood. This clonotype originated in a man between 60 and 75 years old in good health. The J gene is TRBJ2-5, the V gene TRBV7-9; no definite D call. This CDR3 reads CASSAGPEETQYF. CDR3 nucleotides: TGTGCCAGCAGCGCCGGACCCGAAGAGACCCAGTACTTC.